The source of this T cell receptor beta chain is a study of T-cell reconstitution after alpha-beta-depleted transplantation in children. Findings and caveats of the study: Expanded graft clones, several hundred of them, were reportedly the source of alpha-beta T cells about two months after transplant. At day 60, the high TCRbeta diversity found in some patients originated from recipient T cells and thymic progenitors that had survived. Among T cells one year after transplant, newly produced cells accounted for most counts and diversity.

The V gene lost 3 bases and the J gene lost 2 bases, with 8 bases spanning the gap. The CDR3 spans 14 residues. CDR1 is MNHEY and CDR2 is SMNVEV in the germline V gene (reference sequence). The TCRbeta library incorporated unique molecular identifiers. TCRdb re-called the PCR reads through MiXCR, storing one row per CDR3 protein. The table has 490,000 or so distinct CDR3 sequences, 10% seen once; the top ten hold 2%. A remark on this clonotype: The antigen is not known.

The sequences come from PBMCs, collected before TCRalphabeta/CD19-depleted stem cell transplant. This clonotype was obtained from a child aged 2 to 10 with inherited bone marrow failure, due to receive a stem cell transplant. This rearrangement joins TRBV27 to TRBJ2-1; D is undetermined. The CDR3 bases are TGTGCCAGCAGTTTCACCCCTACCTACAATGAGCAGTTCTTC. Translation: CASSFTPTYNEQFF.